This T cell receptor beta chain was profiled in a study of blood T cell repertoires in COVID-19. Overall study context: Sample material is recorded as cDNA or gDNA derived from T cells, B-cell-depleted T cells, or PBMCs.

Some clones are missing from TCRdb's copy, which holds only in-frame ones; the method was immunoSEQ multiplex PCR. The table records 300,000 to 350,000 clones, about nine tenths of them present only once. Germline V gene lookup returns CDR1 SGDLS and CDR2 YYNGEE. The V gene lost 2 bases and the J gene lost 4 bases, with 12 bases spanning the gap. This CDR3 region has 15 residues. Exposed participants came across a COVID-19 case within 2 weeks before study entry. This TCR derives from a woman aged 25-40 years who had been exposed to COVID-19. Sequencing was performed on PBMCs or T cells enriched from blood (not recorded which). This rearrangement joins TRBV9 to TRBJ2-2, with D possibly TRBD1 on 6 matching bases. The CDR3 DNA reads as TGTGCCAGCAGCGTCCCGTCGACAGGCACCGGGGAGCTGTTTTTT. Its protein is CASSVPSTGTGELFF.